This TCR beta chain emerged from a study of blood T cell repertoires in COVID-19. About the study: Whether acute or convalescent, the COVID-19 samples came from the United States, Italy and Spain. T cells, B-cell-depleted T cells, or PBMCs provided the cDNA or gDNA that served as material.

Germline V gene data show CDR1 as MNHNY and CDR2 as SVGAGI (reference sequence). The V gene end was trimmed by 5 bases and the J gene end by 5 bases; junction bases not matched to a gene: 7. The CDR3 totals 14 residues. Per the study methods: Amplification of reference gene primers was used by the study to estimate nucleated cell counts. Some clones are missing from TCRdb's copy, which holds only in-frame ones; the method was immunoSEQ multiplex PCR. V and J calls and clone size are given by that table; D and trimming were obtained from the DNA. In the table there are approximately 45,000 clones, around 83% of which are singletons.

The receptor comes from an elderly woman with acute or convalescent COVID-19. The chain combines TRBV6-6 with TRBJ2-5; 8 bases map to TRBD2. Material for sequencing was peripheral blood. The CDR3 region is CASSTGLVGETQYF. The CDR3 DNA sequence: TGTGCCAGCAGTACGGGACTAGTCGGGGAGACCCAGTACTTC.